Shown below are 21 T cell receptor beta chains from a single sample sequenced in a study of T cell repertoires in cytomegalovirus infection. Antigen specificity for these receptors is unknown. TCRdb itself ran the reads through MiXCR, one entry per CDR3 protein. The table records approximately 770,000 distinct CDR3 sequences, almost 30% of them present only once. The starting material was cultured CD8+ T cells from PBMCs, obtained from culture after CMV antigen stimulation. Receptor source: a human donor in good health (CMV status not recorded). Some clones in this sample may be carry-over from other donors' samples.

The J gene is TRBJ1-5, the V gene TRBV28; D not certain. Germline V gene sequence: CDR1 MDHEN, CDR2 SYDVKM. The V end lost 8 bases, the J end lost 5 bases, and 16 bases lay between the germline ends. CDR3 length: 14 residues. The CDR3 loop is CASRRVFVDQPQHF. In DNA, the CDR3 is TGTGCCAGCCGACGGGTGTTTGTGGATCAGCCCCAGCATTTT.

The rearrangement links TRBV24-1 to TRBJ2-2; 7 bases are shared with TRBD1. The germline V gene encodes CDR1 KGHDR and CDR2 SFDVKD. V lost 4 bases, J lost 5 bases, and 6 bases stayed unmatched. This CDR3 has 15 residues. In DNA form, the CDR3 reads TGTGCCACCAGTGACTTTAAGGGGGCTACCGGGGAGCTGTTTTTT. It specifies CATSDFKGATGELFF.

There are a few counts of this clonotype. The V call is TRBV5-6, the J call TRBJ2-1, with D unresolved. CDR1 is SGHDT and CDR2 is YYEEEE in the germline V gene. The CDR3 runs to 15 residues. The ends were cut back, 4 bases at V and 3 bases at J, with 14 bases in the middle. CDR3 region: CASSPRSRSYNEQFF. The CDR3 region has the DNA TGTGCCAGCAGCCCTAGGTCCAGGAGCTACAATGAGCAGTTCTTC.

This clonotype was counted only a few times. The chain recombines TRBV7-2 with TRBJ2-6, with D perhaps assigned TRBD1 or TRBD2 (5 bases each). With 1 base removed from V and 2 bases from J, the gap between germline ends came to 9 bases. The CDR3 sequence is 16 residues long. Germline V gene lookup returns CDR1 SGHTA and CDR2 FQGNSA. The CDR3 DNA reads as TGTGCCAGCAGCTTAGTCGGGGCGGCTGGGGCCAACGTCCTGACTTTC. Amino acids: CASSLVGAAGANVLTF.

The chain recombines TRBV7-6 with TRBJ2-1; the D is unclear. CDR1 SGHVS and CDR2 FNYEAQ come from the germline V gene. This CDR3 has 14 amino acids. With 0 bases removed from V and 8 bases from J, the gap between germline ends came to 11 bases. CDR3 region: CASSLAAAADEQFF. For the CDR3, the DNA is TGTGCCAGCAGCTTAGCGGCCGCGGCGGATGAGCAGTTCTTC.

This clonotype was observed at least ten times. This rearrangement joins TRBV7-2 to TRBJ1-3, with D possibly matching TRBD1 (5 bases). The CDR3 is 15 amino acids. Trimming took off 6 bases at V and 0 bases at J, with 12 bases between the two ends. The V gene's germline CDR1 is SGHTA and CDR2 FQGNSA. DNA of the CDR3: TGTGCCAGCAGTCCGGGACCGTACTCTGGAAACACCATATATTTT. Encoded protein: CASSPGPYSGNTIYF.

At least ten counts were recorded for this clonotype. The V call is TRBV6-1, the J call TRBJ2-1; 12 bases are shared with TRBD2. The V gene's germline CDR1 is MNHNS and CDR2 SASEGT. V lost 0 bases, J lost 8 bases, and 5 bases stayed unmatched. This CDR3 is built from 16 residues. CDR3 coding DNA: TGTGCCAGCAGTGAAGCACTAGCGGGGGGCGCCGATGAGCAGTTCTTC. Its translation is CASSEALAGGADEQFF.

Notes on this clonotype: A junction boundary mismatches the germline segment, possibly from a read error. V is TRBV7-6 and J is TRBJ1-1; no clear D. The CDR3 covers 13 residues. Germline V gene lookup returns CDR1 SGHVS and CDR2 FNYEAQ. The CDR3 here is CGSSLAGDGEAFF. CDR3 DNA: TGTGGCAGCAGCTTAGCTGGGGATGGTGAAGCTTTCTTT.

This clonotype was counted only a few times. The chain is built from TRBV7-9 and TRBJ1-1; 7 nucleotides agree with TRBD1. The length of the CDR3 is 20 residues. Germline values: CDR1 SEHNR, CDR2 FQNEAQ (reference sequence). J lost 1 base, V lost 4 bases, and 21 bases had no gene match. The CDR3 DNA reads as TGTGCCAGCAGCTCGCAATTTTTTCGACAGGGAAAGGAAGGGAACACTGAAGCTTTCTTT. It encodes CASSSQFFRQGKEGNTEAFF.

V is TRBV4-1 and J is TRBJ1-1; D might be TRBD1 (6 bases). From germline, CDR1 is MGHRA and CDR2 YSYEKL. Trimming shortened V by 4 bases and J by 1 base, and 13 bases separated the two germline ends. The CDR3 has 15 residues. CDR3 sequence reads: CASSLHIQGNTEAFF. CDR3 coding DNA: TGCGCCAGCAGCCTCCATATACAGGGGAACACTGAAGCTTTCTTT.

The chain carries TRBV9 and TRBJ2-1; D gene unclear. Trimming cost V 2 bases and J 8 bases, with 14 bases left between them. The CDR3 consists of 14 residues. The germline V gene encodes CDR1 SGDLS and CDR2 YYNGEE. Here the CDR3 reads CASSVNRAVDEQFF. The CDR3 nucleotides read TGTGCCAGCAGCGTCAATAGGGCCGTGGATGAGCAGTTCTTC.

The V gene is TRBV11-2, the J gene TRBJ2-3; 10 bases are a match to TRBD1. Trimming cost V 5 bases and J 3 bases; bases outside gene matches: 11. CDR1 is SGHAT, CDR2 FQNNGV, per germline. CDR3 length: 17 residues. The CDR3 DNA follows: TGTGCCAGCAGCATAACCCGGGACAGGGGTAGGACAGATACGCAGTATTTT. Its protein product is CASSITRDRGRTDTQYF.

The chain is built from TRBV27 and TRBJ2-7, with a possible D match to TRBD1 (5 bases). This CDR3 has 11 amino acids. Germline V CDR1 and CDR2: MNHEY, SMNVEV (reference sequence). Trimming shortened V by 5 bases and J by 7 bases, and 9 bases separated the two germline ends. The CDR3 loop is CASSQGMEQYF. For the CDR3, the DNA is TGTGCCAGCAGTCAGGGTATGGAGCAGTACTTC.

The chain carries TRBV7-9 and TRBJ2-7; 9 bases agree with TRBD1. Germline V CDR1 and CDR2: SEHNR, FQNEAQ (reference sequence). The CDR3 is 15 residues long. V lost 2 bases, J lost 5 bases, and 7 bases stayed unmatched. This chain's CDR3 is CASSLSGTGSDEQYF. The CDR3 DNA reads TGTGCCAGCAGCTTATCGGGGACAGGGAGCGACGAGCAGTACTTC.

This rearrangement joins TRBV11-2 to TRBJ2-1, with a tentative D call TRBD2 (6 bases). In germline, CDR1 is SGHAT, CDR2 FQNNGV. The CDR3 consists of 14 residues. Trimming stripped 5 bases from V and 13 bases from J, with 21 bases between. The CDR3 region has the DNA TGTGCCAGCAGCCAAGTAGGGACTCCCCCTCAACAGTTCTTC. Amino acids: CASSQVGTPPQQFF.

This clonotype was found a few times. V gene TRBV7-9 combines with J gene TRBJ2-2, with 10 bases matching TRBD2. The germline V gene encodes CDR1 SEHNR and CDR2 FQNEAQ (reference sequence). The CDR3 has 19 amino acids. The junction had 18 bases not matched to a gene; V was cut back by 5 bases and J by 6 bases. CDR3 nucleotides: TGTGCCAGCAGCCCCCCGCCCGCTAGCGGGGGCCTTGTGTCCGGGGAGCTGTTTTTT. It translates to CASSPPPASGGLVSGELFF.

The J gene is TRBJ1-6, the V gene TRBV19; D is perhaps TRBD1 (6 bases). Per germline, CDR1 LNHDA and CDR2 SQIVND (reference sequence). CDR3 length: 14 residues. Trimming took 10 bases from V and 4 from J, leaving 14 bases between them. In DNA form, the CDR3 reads TGTGCCACCAGGGGCCATGAATATAATTCACCCCTCCACTTT. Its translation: CATRGHEYNSPLHF.

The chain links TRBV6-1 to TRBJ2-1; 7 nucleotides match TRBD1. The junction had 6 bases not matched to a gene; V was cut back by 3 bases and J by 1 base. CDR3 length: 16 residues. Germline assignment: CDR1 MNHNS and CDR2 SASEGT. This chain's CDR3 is CASSEGQRPSYNEQFF. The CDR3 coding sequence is TGTGCCAGCAGTGAGGGACAGAGACCATCCTACAATGAGCAGTTCTTC.

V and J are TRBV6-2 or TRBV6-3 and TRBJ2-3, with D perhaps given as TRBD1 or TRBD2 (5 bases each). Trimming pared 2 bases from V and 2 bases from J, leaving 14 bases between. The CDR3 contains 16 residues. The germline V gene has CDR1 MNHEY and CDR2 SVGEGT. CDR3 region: CASSYKGEGTTDTQYF. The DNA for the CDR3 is TGTGCCAGCAGTTACAAAGGCGAGGGGACCACAGATACGCAGTATTTT.

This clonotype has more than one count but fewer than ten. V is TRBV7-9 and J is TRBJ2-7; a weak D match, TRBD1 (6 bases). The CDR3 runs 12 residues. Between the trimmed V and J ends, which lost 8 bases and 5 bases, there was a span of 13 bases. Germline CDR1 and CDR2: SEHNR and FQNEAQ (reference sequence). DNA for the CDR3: TGTGCCAGCCGGGACACCATCCACGAGCAGTACTTC. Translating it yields CASRDTIHEQYF.

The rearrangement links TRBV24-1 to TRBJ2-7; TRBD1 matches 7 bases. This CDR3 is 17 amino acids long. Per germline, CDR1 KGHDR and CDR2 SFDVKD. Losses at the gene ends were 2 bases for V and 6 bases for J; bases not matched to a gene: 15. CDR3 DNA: TGTGCCACCAGTGATTCGCCGACAGGGAGTGGTTGCTGCGAGCAGTACGTC. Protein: CATSDSPTGSGCCEQYV.